The clone carrying this T cell receptor (beta chain) has just a few counts. The record originates from a study of regulatory T cells in long-lasting Graves disease. Arm-PCR of CDR3 regions with iRepertoire HTBI primers generated TCR beta libraries. TCRdb re-analysed the multiplex PCR reads in MiXCR, keeping a single row per CDR3 protein. Here the sample spans about 420,000 distinct CDR3 sequences, around 17% being singletons. The CDR3 contains 15 residues. The ends were cut back, 0 bases at V and 2 bases at J, with 11 bases in the middle. CDR1 is MGHRA and CDR2 is YSYEKL in the germline V gene. Time point given: newly diagnosed GD, antithyroid drugs for less than 3 months. Making the TCR library involved RNA that had been extracted from PBMCs. In addition, the sample was reused for a study of T cells in Graves' hyperthyroidism and ophthalmopathy. That work adds: The model anticipated ophthalmopathy a median approximately 6.7 months pre-onset.

The chain links TRBV4-1 to TRBJ2-7; D uncertain. The sequencing used peripheral blood mononuclear cells (PBMCs), collected at new diagnosis, from a patient treated with antithyroid drugs. This TCR was sampled from a woman younger than 35 with Graves disease. This CDR3 reads CASSQEGIKPYEQYF. As DNA, the CDR3 is TGCGCCAGCAGCCAAGAGGGCATTAAACCCTACGAGCAGTACTTC.